This entry features one TCR beta chain sequence. In the study's own analysis: Scientists estimated how many nucleated cells there were by amplifying reference gene primers. TCRdb's table, derived via immunoSEQ multiplex PCR, lists solely in-frame clones and lacks some. The V and J calls and clone size are taken from that table; D and trimming were inferred from the DNA. The repertoire holds some 30,000 clones, with roughly 88% as singletons. The data are from a study of blood T cell repertoires in COVID-19. Study details: Samples of COVID-19 (acute and convalescent) were obtained from the United States, Italy and Spain. PBMCs, B-cell-depleted T cells, or T cells provided the cDNA or gDNA that made up the material.

Germline assignment: CDR1 PRHDT and CDR2 FYEKMQ (reference sequence). V shed 1 base and J 4 bases; nucleotides not matched to a gene: 7. The CDR3 totals 16 residues. The chain combines TRBV13 with TRBJ2-5; 9 nucleotides align to TRBD2. The sequencing input was peripheral blood. The origin of this receptor is a woman at least 80 years old with COVID-19, enrolled during active disease. This chain's CDR3 is CASSLVAGGHTETQYF. Here the CDR3 DNA reads TGTGCCAGCAGCTTAGTGGCGGGGGGGCACACAGAGACCCAGTACTTC.